What follows are 5 T cell receptor beta chains derived from one specimen sequenced in a study of blood T cells in healthy people across ages. Together with a sample-barcoded 5' primer, a J-beta primer mix was included in a second PCR lasting about 7 to 11 cycles. One entry per CDR3 protein results from TCRdb running MiXCR on the 5' RACE reads. Found here are approximately 960,000 distinct CDR3 sequences, around 29% of them singletons; the top ten hold approximately 10%. These data were also filed under a second study, of T cells of mothers and their children.

The sample consisted of blood. The receptors here all came from a woman in her thirties or forties in good health.

The V gene is TRBV12-3 or TRBV12-4, the J gene TRBJ2-3; possible D gene TRBD1, 6 bases. The CDR3 covers 19 residues. The ends were cut back, 4 bases at V and 0 bases at J, with 23 bases in the middle. The CDR3 spells CASSYWIPGDLGSTDTQYF. The CDR3 DNA reads TGTGCCAGCAGTTACTGGATTCCAGGGGATTTAGGTAGCACAGATACGCAGTATTTT.

This clonotype appeared many times. This chain links TRBV27 with TRBJ2-7; 11 bases fit TRBD1. J was trimmed by 6 bases and V by 3 bases; bases with no gene match: 10. The CDR3 contains 16 residues. The germline CDR1 and CDR2 sequences are MNHEY and SMNVEV (reference sequence). CDR3 sequence: CASSFNLGTGGREQYF. The DNA of the CDR3 is TGTGCCAGCAGTTTTAACCTTGGGACAGGGGGACGCGAGCAGTACTTC.

V and J are TRBV13 and TRBJ2-1, with TRBD2 matching 8 bases. The CDR3 has 16 residues. The V segment lost 5 bases and the J segment 7 bases; nucleotides outside the gene matches: 13. Germline V CDR1 and CDR2: PRHDT, FYEKMQ (reference sequence). CDR3 DNA sequence: TGTGCCAGCAGCCCGAGCGGGGGTCGGGCACTGAATGAGCAGTTCTTC. This codes for CASSPSGGRALNEQFF.

The chain combines TRBV7-2 with TRBJ2-6; 8 positions agree with TRBD1. Germline CDR1 is SGHTA and CDR2 is FQGNSA. Trimming cost V 6 bases and J 2 bases; bases outside gene matches: 6. The CDR3 consists of 16 residues. CDR3 sequence reads: CASRQIQGAGANVLTF. The CDR3 DNA reads TGTGCCAGCAGACAAATACAGGGGGCTGGGGCCAACGTCCTGACTTTC.

The gene calls are TRBV29-1 and TRBJ2-7; TRBD1 or TRBD2 may be the D gene (5 bases each). CDR3 length equals 14 residues. Germline V gene data show CDR1 as SQVTM and CDR2 as ANQGSEA. The V gene lost 3 bases and the J gene lost 6 bases, with 18 bases spanning the gap. CDR3 in DNA: TGCAGCGTTGATTTCGGGACGCTACTGACCGAGCAGTACTTC. Translating it yields CSVDFGTLLTEQYF.